Shown below are 14 T cell receptor beta chains from a single sample sequenced in a study of T cell changes during pregnancy in multiple sclerosis (dated 2019 in TCRdb). The library was made by the immunoSEQ multiplex PCR assay. Entries here come from immuneACCESS through TCRdb and include only in-frame sequences with V and J called. Some clones fail to appear in such tables; in the studies checked, an unresolved V gene covers under half of the shortfall, and the cause of the remainder is unknown. For this sample there are tens of thousands of clones; 90% to 95% appear just once. 1.2% to 1.5% of the sample comes from the top ten. Sequences were derived from peripheral blood, sampled in the second trimester of pregnancy. These receptors came from a female donor in good health, enrolled as a control in a pregnancy study.

V usage is TRBV7-6 and J usage is TRBJ2-1; 10 bases align to TRBD2. V lost 4 bases, J lost 4 bases, and 4 bases stayed unmatched. This CDR3 is built from 15 residues. In germline, CDR1 is SGHVS, CDR2 FNYEAQ. CDR3 coding DNA: TGTGCCAGCAGCTCTCTAGCGGGGGAATACAATGAGCAGTTCTTC. This codes for CASSSLAGEYNEQFF.

In its sample, this clone was seen once. This chain joins TRBV9 and TRBJ2-7, with 7 bases identical to TRBD2. Per germline, CDR1 SGDLS and CDR2 YYNGEE. Trimming took 3 bases from V and 6 from J; bases not matched to a gene: 9. This CDR3 is built from 14 residues. The CDR3 here is CASSATSDGLEQYF. DNA for the CDR3: TGTGCCAGCAGCGCAACTAGCGACGGGCTCGAGCAGTACTTC.

This chain links TRBV10-1 with TRBJ1-2; 8 bases are a match to TRBD1. Losses at the gene ends were 7 bases for V and 8 bases for J; bases not matched to a gene: 6. In germline, CDR1 is WNHNN, CDR2 SYGVQD (reference sequence). The length of the CDR3 is 12 residues. DNA for the CDR3: TGCGCCAGCAACCTGACAGGGGTCGGCTACACCTTC. Its protein product is CASNLTGVGYTF.

The chain combines TRBV5-6 with TRBJ1-2; D gene ambiguous. The CDR3 length is 14 residues. Trimming cost V 0 bases and J 3 bases, with 9 bases left between them. Germline CDR1 and CDR2: SGHDT and YYEEEE. In DNA form, the CDR3 reads TGTGCCAGCAGCTTGGCCCGGGGATACTATGGCTACACCTTC. This translates into CASSLARGYYGYTF.

V is TRBV5-5 and J is TRBJ1-4; D might be TRBD1 (6 bases). The CDR3 has 16 residues. Between the trimmed V and J ends, which lost 4 bases and 6 bases, there was a span of 19 bases. Germline V lookup: CDR1 SGHKS, CDR2 YYEKEE (reference sequence). The CDR3 DNA follows: TGTGCCAGCAGCGGTCCGAATCCGGGGGGCGATGAAAAACTGTTTTTT. It codes for CASSGPNPGGDEKLFF.

The chain employs TRBV13 and TRBJ2-7; 8 bases are a match to TRBD2. The CDR3 runs 17 residues. Germline CDR1 and CDR2: PRHDT and FYEKMQ (reference sequence). With V trimmed by 2 bases and J by 1 base, 10 bases remained unmatched. The CDR3 bases are TGTGCCAGCAGCTTATCCGGAGCGGGAGCCCGATCCTACGAGCAGTACTTC. Protein product: CASSLSGAGARSYEQYF. Combining the CDR3 with reference TRBV13 and TRBJ2-7 gives the whole variable domain AAGVIQSPRHLIKEKRETATLKCYPIPRHDTVYWYQQGPGQDPQFLISFYEKMQSDKGSIPDRFSAQQFSDYHSELNMSSLELGDSALYFCASSLSGAGARSYEQYFGPGTRLTVT.

This rearrangement joins TRBV4-3 to TRBJ2-5; 9 bases line up with TRBD2. V gave up 3 bases and J gave up 3 bases; unmatched junction bases: 2. This CDR3 has 14 amino acids. Per germline, CDR1 LGHNA and CDR2 YSLEER. For the CDR3, the DNA is TGCGCCAGCAGCCAGGGACTAGCTGAAGAGACCCAGTACTTC. Its protein is CASSQGLAEETQYF.

V usage is TRBV5-6 and J usage is TRBJ2-3; 10 nucleotides line up with TRBD2. This CDR3 is built from 16 residues. Germline trimming cut 0 bases from V and 7 bases from J; bases unmatched to any gene: 8. Germline loops: CDR1 SGHDT, CDR2 YYEEEE. The CDR3 DNA is TGTGCCAGCAGCTTGGCCGCTAGCGGGAGTTGGAATACGCAGTATTTT. Encoded protein: CASSLAASGSWNTQYF. The variable domain in full, completed from reference TRBV5-6 and TRBJ2-3, reads DAGVTQSPTHLIKTRGQQVTLRCSPKSGHDTVSWYQQALGQGPQFIFQYYEEEERQRGNFPDRFSGHQFPNYSSELNVNALLLGDSALYLCASSLAASGSWNTQYFGPGTRLTVL.

V usage is TRBV23-1 and J usage is TRBJ1-4, with a possible D match to TRBD1 (5 bases). TRBV23-1 is annotated as an ORF whose role is uncertain. The V and J ends lost 6 bases and 3 bases respectively, with 11 bases between them. CDR3 length: 14 residues. The CDR3, as DNA: TGCGCCAGCAGCATCCAGGGCTCTAATGAAAAACTGTTTTTT. This gives the protein CASSIQGSNEKLFF.

The chain couples TRBV6-1 to TRBJ2-5; D not resolved. V dropped 0 bases and J dropped 5 bases, with 4 bases sitting between them. CDR3 length equals 12 residues. The germline gives CDR1 MNHNS, CDR2 SASEGT. CDR3: CASSEARETQYF. CDR3 nucleotides: TGTGCCAGCAGTGAAGCGCGGGAGACCCAGTACTTC.

The rearrangement links TRBV28 to TRBJ2-3; 10 bases are a match to TRBD1. Germline CDR1 MDHEN, CDR2 SYDVKM. The ends lost 7 bases at V and 6 bases at J; junction bases unmatched: 7. The CDR3 is made up of 14 amino acids. CDR3 DNA: TGTGCCAGCACCCTCGGGACAGGGGATGATACGCAGTATTTT. The encoded protein is CASTLGTGDDTQYF. The full variable domain, with the rest looked up from reference TRBV28 and TRBJ2-3, is DVKVTQSSRYLVKRTGEKVFLECVQDMDHENMFWYRQDPGLGLRLIYFSYDVKMKEKGDIPEGYSVSREKKERFSLILESASTNQTSMYLCASTLGTGDDTQYFGPGTRLTVL.

The genes are TRBV7-8 and TRBJ2-7; 9 bases match TRBD2. The germline gives CDR1 SGHVS, CDR2 FQNEAQ. Trimming at V came to 1 base and at J to 4 bases, leaving 11 bases not matched to a gene. This CDR3 spans 17 amino acids. The CDR3 is CASSLVSQALAGYEQYF. CDR3 bases: TGTGCCAGCAGCTTAGTAAGCCAAGCCCTAGCGGGGTACGAGCAGTACTTC. Complete variable domain (other parts from reference TRBV7-8 and TRBJ2-7): GAGVSQSPRYKVAKRGQDVALRCDPISGHVSLFWYQQALGQGPEFLTYFQNEAQLDKSGLPSDRFFAERPEGSVSTLKIQRTQQEDSAVYLCASSLVSQALAGYEQYFGPGTRLTVT.

This clone was counted once. This rearrangement joins TRBV7-6 to TRBJ2-2, with D maybe TRBD2 (6 bases). Trimming shortened V by 2 bases and J by 5 bases, and 9 bases separated the two germline ends. This CDR3 region has 14 residues. CDR1 is SGHVS and CDR2 is FNYEAQ in the germline V gene. The CDR3 loop reads CASSLSGTTGELFF. CDR3 in DNA: TGTGCCAGCAGCTTATCAGGGACTACCGGGGAGCTGTTTTTT.

The rearrangement joins TRBV19 to TRBJ1-2, with TRBD1 matching over 7 bases. Trimming at V came to 3 bases and at J to 0 bases, leaving 4 bases not matched to a gene. CDR1 LNHDA and CDR2 SQIVND come from the germline V gene (reference sequence). This CDR3 has 15 residues. In DNA, the CDR3 is TGTGCCAGTAGTATTGGACAGGCGGCTAACTATGGCTACACCTTC. Protein sequence: CASSIGQAANYGYTF.